This TCR beta chain was documented in a study of blood T cells in healthy people across ages. A second PCR, run for about 6 to 11 cycles, used a sample-barcoded 5' primer plus a J-beta primer mix. TCRdb itself ran the 5' RACE reads through MiXCR, one entry per CDR3 protein. The sample lists just over 1 million distinct CDR3 sequences; 35% to 55% were seen once. Between the trimmed V and J ends, which lost 2 bases and 3 bases, there was a span of 17 bases. CDR3 length: 16 residues. Per the germline V gene, CDR1 is MDHEN and CDR2 is SYDVKM. For this clonotype: The antigen remains undetermined.

Study-level results: Expanded clonotype shifts may have been confounded, as the donors had an unknown CMV status.

This sequence joins TRBV28 and TRBJ2-7, with TRBD1 as a possible D gene (6 bases). The material sequenced was blood. The sequence derives from a woman aged 55-69 years in good health. CDR3 sequence reads: CASSLLTGAGVYEQYF. The CDR3 coding sequence is TGTGCCAGCAGTTTACTAACCGGAGCAGGGGTCTACGAGCAGTACTTC.